These 22 T cell receptor beta chains came from one sample sequenced in a study of blood T cell repertoires in COVID-19. Generated by immunoSEQ multiplex PCR, the TCRdb table keeps only in-frame clones and is missing some. The sample has roughly 380,000 clones, roughly 85% seen once. Sequencing was done on a sample of peripheral blood. All receptors derive from a woman aged 18 to 35 with acute or convalescent COVID-19.

The CDR3 here is CAISGQGGTDTQYF. The CDR3 coding sequence is TGTGCCATCAGTGGACAGGGCGGCACAGATACGCAGTATTTT. This chain joins TRBV10-3 and TRBJ2-3, with 7 bases that match TRBD1. After removal of 4 bases from V and 1 base from J, the junction contained 2 bases not matched to a gene. Germline-derived CDR1 and CDR2 are ENHRY and SYGVKD. The CDR3 length is 14 residues.

As concerns this clone: Other DNA sequences from this sample encode an identical CDR3 as well. This chain uses TRBV4-1 with TRBJ1-1; 9 nucleotides line up with TRBD1. The germline gives CDR1 MGHRA, CDR2 YSYEKL. V was clipped by 4 bases and J by 1 base; unmatched bases: 4. The CDR3 sequence is 15 residues long. The CDR3 protein is CASSLEDRGNTEAFF. Written as DNA, the CDR3 is TGCGCCAGCAGCCTAGAGGACAGGGGGAACACTGAAGCTTTCTTT.

This chain links TRBV28 with TRBJ1-5; 10 bases fit TRBD1. V lost 8 bases and J lost 9; bases outside the gene matches: 16. The CDR3 contains 16 residues. Germline V gives CDR1 MDHEN, CDR2 SYDVKM. The CDR3 coding sequence is TGTGCCAGCGACGGGGGGGACAGGGGCCCCTTGTGGCCCCAGCATTTT. It encodes CASDGGDRGPLWPQHF.

J is TRBJ1-2 and V is TRBV7-8, with a possible D match to TRBD1 (5 bases). CDR1 SGHVS and CDR2 FQNEAQ come from the germline V gene. Trimming stripped 0 bases from V and 7 bases from J, with 9 bases between. CDR3 size: 13 residues. CDR3 nucleotides: TGTGCCAGCAGCTTAGCGCCAGGGTCTGGCTACACCTTC. It encodes CASSLAPGSGYTF.

The chain couples TRBV5-5 to TRBJ2-5; 9 nucleotides line up with TRBD1. The CDR3 length is 16 residues. Germline CDR1 SGHKS, CDR2 YYEKEE (reference sequence). The trim removed 3 bases at V and 4 bases at J, leaving 10 bases unmatched. CDR3: CASSYPGQGGRETQYF. CDR3 sequence (DNA): TGTGCCAGCAGCTATCCGGGACAGGGAGGTAGAGAGACCCAGTACTTC.

This sequence joins TRBV5-1 and TRBJ2-3; TRBD2 agrees at 9 bases. The CDR3 spans 16 residues. Trimming cost V 4 bases and J 4 bases; bases outside gene matches: 10. The germline V gene has CDR1 SGHRS and CDR2 YFSETQ. CDR3 loop: CASSRDGGGVSDTQYF. The CDR3 DNA is TGCGCCAGCAGCCGGGATGGCGGGGGGGTATCAGATACGCAGTATTTT.

This rearrangement joins TRBV27 to TRBJ2-1, with TRBD2 matching 8 bases. CDR3 length equals 17 residues. Unmatched junction bases numbered 9, after V lost 5 bases and J lost 0 bases. Germline V lookup: CDR1 MNHEY, CDR2 SMNVEV (reference sequence). The CDR3 here is CASSPPPSGGSYNEQFF. The CDR3 DNA reads as TGTGCCAGCAGTCCGCCCCCAAGCGGGGGCTCCTACAATGAGCAGTTCTTC.

The chain couples TRBV5-8 to TRBJ1-2; D might be TRBD1 (6 bases). With 0 bases removed from V and 8 bases from J, the gap between germline ends came to 17 bases. CDR3 size: 15 residues. Per the germline V gene, CDR1 is SGHTS and CDR2 is YDEGEE. Here the CDR3 reads CASSLVGQILRGYTF. Here the CDR3 DNA reads TGTGCCAGCAGCTTGGTAGGACAGATACTCAGGGGCTACACCTTC.

V is TRBV7-6 and J is TRBJ2-3; TRBD1 aligns across 9 bases. The germline V gene has CDR1 SGHVS and CDR2 FNYEAQ. J lost 0 bases, V lost 5 bases, and 6 bases had no gene match. The CDR3 contains 16 residues. CDR3 amino acids: CASSHYRGQSTDTQYF. CDR3 in DNA: TGTGCCAGCAGCCACTACAGGGGGCAGAGCACAGATACGCAGTATTTT.

This clone has just a few counts. This chain uses TRBV19 with TRBJ1-6, with D possibly TRBD1 on 6 matching bases. With 4 bases removed from V and 7 bases from J, the gap between germline ends came to 14 bases. Germline V gene data show CDR1 as LNHDA and CDR2 as SQIVND (reference sequence). This CDR3 spans 15 amino acids. The chain's CDR3 is CASSTRTATNSPLHF. Here the CDR3 DNA reads TGTGCCAGTAGTACCCGGACAGCAACAAATTCACCCCTCCACTTT.

This clone was counted a single time. The genes are TRBV1 and TRBJ1-3; the table's D gene call, TRBD1, was not cross checked with the DNA. TRBV1 is given as a pseudogene. The CDR3 is made up of 18 amino acids. The CDR3: CTSSQRDSRKRKGNTIYF. As DNA, the CDR3 is TGCACCAGCAGCCAACGGGACAGCCGAAAAAGAAAGGGAAACACCATATATTTT.

This clone is labeled medium-sized (0.01 to 0.1%). This chain connects TRBV24-1 to TRBJ1-1; the D is unclear. CDR3 size: 14 residues. Germline V gene lookup returns CDR1 KGHDR and CDR2 SFDVKD. Trimming took off 3 bases at V and 3 bases at J, with 10 bases between the two ends. The CDR3 sequence: CATSDAGRYTEAFF. The CDR3, as DNA: TGTGCCACCAGTGATGCGGGCCGGTACACTGAAGCTTTCTTT.

The CDR3, as DNA: TGTGCCAGCAGCCTATACTCGGACAGTAACTATGGCTACACCTTC. Its translation is CASSLYSDSNYGYTF. The rearrangement links TRBV7-2 to TRBJ1-2; a weak D match, TRBD1 (6 bases). Germline-derived CDR1 and CDR2 are SGHTA and FQGNSA. This CDR3 spans 15 amino acids. The V and J ends lost 5 bases and 1 base respectively, with 14 bases between them. The full variable domain, rest sourced from reference TRBV7-2 and TRBJ1-2, is GAGVSQSPSNKVTEKGKDVELRCDPISGHTALYWYRQSLGQGLEFLIYFQGNSAPDKSGLPSDRFSAERTGGSVSTLTIQRTQQEDSAVYLCASSLYSDSNYGYTFGSGTRLTVV.

The chain uses TRBV9 and TRBJ1-1; the match to TRBD1 covers 7 bases. Germline V CDR1 and CDR2: SGDLS, YYNGEE. The CDR3 loop spans 16 amino acids. V lost 3 bases, J lost 0 bases, and 8 bases stayed unmatched. DNA for the CDR3: TGTGCCAGCAGCGCCTCTGCGGGACAGATGAACACTGAAGCTTTCTTT. Amino acid sequence: CASSASAGQMNTEAFF.

CDR3 loop: CATSAERAGGTGELFF. Written as DNA, the CDR3 is TGTGCCACCAGTGCGGAACGGGCAGGGGGCACCGGGGAGCTGTTTTTT. The J gene is TRBJ2-2, the V gene TRBV24-1, with 7 bases lining up with TRBD1. Losses at the gene ends were 5 bases for V and 4 bases for J; bases not matched to a gene: 9. The CDR3 is made up of 16 amino acids. CDR1 and CDR2 (germline): KGHDR, SFDVKD.

The gene calls are TRBV19 and TRBJ2-7, with 11 bases lining up with TRBD1. This CDR3 spans 17 amino acids. CDR1 is LNHDA, CDR2 SQIVND, per germline (reference sequence). After removal of 3 bases from V and 7 bases from J, the junction contained 14 bases not matched to a gene. The CDR3 DNA is TGTGCCAGTAGTATGTCGGACAGGGGGCTCCTAGGGGGAGAGCAGTACTTC. Its protein product is CASSMSDRGLLGGEQYF. Using reference TRBV19 and TRBJ2-7 for the parts outside the CDR3, the full variable domain is DGGITQSPKYLFRKEGQNVTLSCEQNLNHDAMYWYRQDPGQGLRLIYYSQIVNDFQKGDIAEGYSVSREKKESFPLTVTSAQKNPTAFYLCASSMSDRGLLGGEQYFGPGTRLTVT.

The chain employs TRBV10-3 and TRBJ1-1; TRBD1 might be the D (6 bases). The V gene lost 10 bases and the J gene lost 3 bases, with 12 bases spanning the gap. CDR1 ENHRY and CDR2 SYGVKD come from the germline V gene. CDR3 size: 12 residues. The CDR3 protein is CATDKGDTEAFF. CDR3 sequence (DNA): TGTGCCACCGATAAGGGGGACACTGAAGCTTTCTTT.

The rearrangement uses TRBV7-6 and TRBJ1-1, with 8 bases lining up with TRBD1. This CDR3 has 15 amino acids. After removal of 0 bases from V and 4 bases from J, the junction contained 4 bases not matched to a gene. The germline gives CDR1 SGHVS, CDR2 FNYEAQ. The CDR3 DNA sequence: TGTGCCAGCAGCTTAGCCCAGGGGGCTCGCACTGAAGCTTTCTTT. It specifies CASSLAQGARTEAFF.

The chain uses TRBV27 and TRBJ1-2; weak D call: TRBD1 (5 bases). The V gene's germline CDR1 is MNHEY and CDR2 SMNVEV (reference sequence). The CDR3 is 14 residues long. The V end was cut by 0 bases, the J end by 3 bases, with 8 bases between. CDR3 nucleotides: TGTGCCAGCAGTTTATCGGGAGGGGACTATGGCTACACCTTC. Amino acids: CASSLSGGDYGYTF.

This rearrangement joins TRBV9 to TRBJ2-2; possibly TRBD2 for D (5 bases). The CDR3 covers 14 residues. V lost 0 bases, J lost 6 bases, and 9 bases lay in between. Germline V gene lookup returns CDR1 SGDLS and CDR2 YYNGEE. Here the CDR3 reads CASSVAPGAGELFF. The DNA for the CDR3 is TGTGCCAGCAGCGTAGCTCCCGGGGCCGGGGAGCTGTTTTTT.

The CDR3 spells CASSPIGRSTDTQYF. The CDR3 DNA follows: TGTGCCAGCAGCCCTATCGGGAGATCCACAGATACGCAGTATTTT. V is TRBV7-9 and J is TRBJ2-3, with D tentatively TRBD2 (6 bases). The CDR3 sequence is 15 residues long. V was clipped by 5 bases and J by 2 bases, with 14 bases between them. Germline lookup yields CDR1 SEHNR and CDR2 FQNEAQ (reference sequence).

The rearrangement uses TRBV20-1 and TRBJ1-2, with D uncertain. V dropped 3 bases and J dropped 4 bases, with 15 bases sitting between them. CDR3 size: 14 residues. Looked up from germline, CDR1 is DFQATT and CDR2 is SNEGSKA (reference sequence). Here the CDR3 reads CSASPREVSYGYTF. CDR3 sequence (DNA): TGCAGTGCTAGTCCCCGAGAAGTTTCCTATGGCTACACCTTC.